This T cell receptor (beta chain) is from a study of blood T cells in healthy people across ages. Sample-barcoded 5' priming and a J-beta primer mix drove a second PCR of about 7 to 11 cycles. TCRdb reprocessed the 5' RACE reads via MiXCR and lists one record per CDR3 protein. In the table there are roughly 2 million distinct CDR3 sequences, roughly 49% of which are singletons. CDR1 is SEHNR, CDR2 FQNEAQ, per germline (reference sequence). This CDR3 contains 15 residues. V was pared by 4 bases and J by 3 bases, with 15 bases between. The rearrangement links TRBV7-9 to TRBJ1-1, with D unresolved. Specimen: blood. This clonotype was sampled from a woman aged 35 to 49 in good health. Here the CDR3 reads CASSSLGNRYTEAFF. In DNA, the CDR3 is TGTGCCAGCAGCTCGCTGGGCAATCGGTACACTGAAGCTTTCTTT.